The rows below give T cell receptor beta chains drawn from one sample of a study of T cells after yellow fever vaccination. TCRdb re-derived calls from the 5' RACE reads in MiXCR, one entry per CDR3 protein. The repertoire holds about 510,000 distinct CDR3 sequences, with less than 25% as singletons. The source material was PBMCs, sampled 21 days after the first yellow fever vaccination. Source of these receptors: a man aged 18 to 30 who received the YFV17D yellow fever vaccine. Both conserved end residues are part of each CDR3. A D gene is named only where the DNA matches it firmly. A row's size may be missing; if present it is once, few, many or a size class.

TRBJ1-1 . TRBV28 . TGTGCCAGCAGGGGGGACGCGTCGCGCACTGAAGCTTTCTTT CASRGDASRTEAFF
TRBJ2-3 TRBD2 TRBV12-3/TRBV12-4 . TGTGCCAGCAGTTATGAGGCGGGGGGGGATACGCAGTATTTT CASSYEAGGDTQYF
TRBJ2-5 . TRBV6-1 few TGTGCCAGCAGAAACACTGGGGGCGTAGAGACCCAGTACTTC CASRNTGGVETQYF
TRBJ2-1 . TRBV14 many TGTGCCAGCAGCCAAACTACCCAGGGACTGTACAATGAGCAGTTCTTC CASSQTTQGLYNEQFF
TRBJ2-1 . TRBV5-6 . TGTGCCAGCAGCTTGTCGAGCGAGCAGTTCTTC CASSLSSEQFF
TRBJ1-1 . TRBV5-4 . TGTGCCAGCAGCTTGGATCCAGGGGTGGCTTTCTTT CASSLDPGVAFF
TRBJ1-2 TRBD1 TRBV7-2 many TGTGCCAGCAGCTCGGGACAGAACTATGGCTACACCTTC CASSSGQNYGYTF
TRBJ2-3 . TRBV18 few TGTGCCAGCTCACCTGTGGGGAACGTGGCAGATACGCAGTATTTT CASSPVGNVADTQYF
TRBJ2-5 . TRBV12-3/TRBV12-4 . TGTGCCAGCAGTACGCGAAGAGAGACCCAGTACTTC CASSTRRETQYF
TRBJ1-5 . TRBV27 . TGTGCCAGCAGTCTCCCCGGACGCAATCAGCCCCAGCATTTT CASSLPGRNQPQHF
TRBJ2-2 . TRBV5-4 once TGTGCCAGCAGCTCGGCTAACAGTGCCAACACCGGGGAGCTGTTTTTT CASSSANSANTGELFF
TRBJ2-5 TRBD2 TRBV6-2/TRBV6-3 . TGTGCCAGCAAACGGACTAGCGGTCCCCTCCGGGAGACCCAGTACTTC CASKRTSGPLRETQYF
TRBJ2-5 . TRBV7-2 few TGTGCCAGCAGCTTAGCACCCCTGACTAGAGAGACCCAGTACTTC CASSLAPLTRETQYF
TRBJ2-7 . TRBV29-1 . TGCAGCGTCGAGAAAATAAGAACCTACGAGCAGTACTTC CSVEKIRTYEQYF
TRBJ2-3 . TRBV20-1 . TGCAGTGCTAGTTGGTGGCAGGGACCAGATACGCAGTATTTT CSASWWQGPDTQYF
TRBJ2-6 TRBD1 TRBV23-1 many TGCGCCAGCAGTCAAGCGCCACAGAGGACAGGGGCGACTTTC CASSQAPQRTGATF
TRBJ2-5 . TRBV20-1 . TGCAGTGCTAGGGTCCATGACTCTTGGGAGACCCAGTACTTC CSARVHDSWETQYF
TRBJ1-6 TRBD1 TRBV6-1 many TGTGCCAGCACCTTGGACAGGGGGAATTCACCCCTCCACTTT CASTLDRGNSPLHF
TRBJ1-1 . TRBV7-6 . TGTGCCAGCAGCTCAAAACGGAACACTGAAGCTTTCTTT CASSSKRNTEAFF
TRBJ2-1 . TRBV7-2 . TGTGCCAGCAGCTTACCGTATGGCAATGAGCAGTTCTTC CASSLPYGNEQFF
TRBJ2-3 . TRBV7-2 . TGTGCCAGCAGCCCACAGGGAACGCAGTATTTT CASSPQGTQYF
TRBJ1-5 . TRBV10-3 few TGTGCCATCAGCCGGGGGGGAAGCAATCAGCCCCAGCATTTT CAISRGGSNQPQHF
TRBJ1-1 . TRBV5-1 few TGCGCCAGCAGTTGGCAAGAAATGAACACTGAAGCTTTCTTT CASSWQEMNTEAFF
TRBJ1-5 . TRBV20-1 . TGCAGTGCTAGCTACAGGGATCAGCCCCAGCATTTT CSASYRDQPQHF
TRBJ2-3 . TRBV9 . TGTGCCAGCAGCCCCCTGACTGAGCTGAGCACAGATACGCAGTATTTT CASSPLTELSTDTQYF
TRBJ1-1 TRBD1 TRBV10-3 . TGTGCCATCAGCACACAGGGGGCCAACACTGAAGCTTTCTTT CAISTQGANTEAFF
TRBJ1-5 . TRBV9 few TGTGCCAGCAGCGCCCTGGGAGGTAATCAGCCCCAGCATTTT CASSALGGNQPQHF
TRBJ2-4 TRBD1 TRBV12-3/TRBV12-4 few TGTGCCAGCAGTTTACGGACAGGGCTAAACATTCAGTACTTC CASSLRTGLNIQYF
TRBJ1-4 . TRBV6-4 once TGTGCCAGCAGTGACTCGACCGGGACGGAAAATGAAAAACTGTTTTTT CASSDSTGTENEKLFF
TRBJ2-5 . TRBV11-1 few TGTGCCAGCAACCACCCCGCGACTTGGCCGAACAACCAAGAGACCCAGTACTTC CASNHPATWPNNQETQYF
TRBJ2-2 . TRBV29-1 . TGCAGCGTTGGACGGAGTAACACCGGGGAGCTGTTTTTT CSVGRSNTGELFF
TRBJ2-1 TRBD2 TRBV4-3 . TGCGCCAGCAGCCAAGAGAGTAGCGGGGGGTACAATGAGCAGTTCTTC CASSQESSGGYNEQFF
TRBJ1-5 TRBD1 TRBV10-3 . TGTGCCATCAGTGACGGGGACAGGGGGCAGCATCAGCCCCAGCATTTT CAISDGDRGQHQPQHF
TRBJ1-4 . TRBV7-2 few TGTGCCAGCAGCCTTCGGCAGTCAACTAATGAAAAACTGTTTTTT CASSLRQSTNEKLFF
TRBJ1-1 . TRBV27 . TGTGCCAGCAGTTTGGGTTTGTGGGACACTGAAGCTTTCTTT CASSLGLWDTEAFF
TRBJ1-1 . TRBV11-2 few TGTGCCAGCAGCTTAGCCCCCCCGCCAGCTTTCTTT CASSLAPPPAFF
TRBJ1-6 . TRBV7-9 . TGTGCCAGCAGCCCGGGGGGGCGGTCGGGATCACCCCTCCACTTT CASSPGGRSGSPLHF
TRBJ1-1 . TRBV20-1 few TGCAGTGCTAGAGATGGGGCGGCGCTGGAAGGGACTGAAGCTTTCTTT CSARDGAALEGTEAFF
TRBJ1-4 . TRBV7-2 few TGTGCCAGCAGCAGACACGCAACTAATGAAAAACTGTTTTTT CASSRHATNEKLFF
TRBJ2-1 TRBD2 TRBV29-1 . TGCAGCTTTTCCGGGACTAGCGAGTACAATGAGCAGTTCTTC CSFSGTSEYNEQFF
TRBJ2-1 . TRBV3-1 . TGTGCCAGCAGCCAAGCGCCCTCCTACAATGAGCAGTTCTTC CASSQAPSYNEQFF
TRBJ1-2 . TRBV20-1 few TGCAGTGCTAGAGCGAATGGCTACACCTTC CSARANGYTF
TRBJ2-1 . TRBV6-5 once TGTGCCAGCAGTTACTCGCCCAGCAATGAGCAGTTCTTC CASSYSPSNEQFF
TRBJ2-2 . TRBV5-1 few TGCGCCAGCAGCAGAGGACAGTCCGGGGAGCTGTTTTTT CASSRGQSGELFF
TRBJ1-2 . TRBV20-1 few TGCAGTGCCACTGGGACCTATGGCTACACCTTC CSATGTYGYTF
TRBJ2-6 . TRBV7-2 few TGTGCCAGCAGCCAAGGTGGAGAGAACGTCCTGACTTTC CASSQGGENVLTF
TRBJ2-3 . TRBV5-6 many TGTGCCAGCAGCTTGGACCAGGGAGGTTCAGATACGCAGTATTTT CASSLDQGGSDTQYF
TRBJ2-7 . TRBV12-3/TRBV12-4 . TGTGCCAGCAGTTTAGGTGCGGCCGCCTACGAGCAGTACTTC CASSLGAAAYEQYF
TRBJ2-2 . TRBV7-2 once TGTGCCAGCAGCTTGGGCCTTCTCGGGGGCCCCGGGGAGCTGTTTTTT CASSLGLLGGPGELFF
TRBJ1-5 . TRBV6-9 few TGTGCCAGCAGTTATTCGAAAGGGGTTCGGCAGCCCCAGCATTTT CASSYSKGVRQPQHF
TRBJ2-7 . TRBV6-2/TRBV6-3 . TGTGCCAGCAGTCCCGGGGACTACGAGCAGTACTTC CASSPGDYEQYF
TRBJ1-5 . TRBV6-1 few TGTGCCAGCAGTGAACTGGGACCCAATCAGCCCCAGCATTTT CASSELGPNQPQHF
TRBJ1-2 . TRBV5-6 . TGTGCCAGCAGCGCCAACAGGTTCATGAGGAGTAACTATGGCTACACCTTC CASSANRFMRSNYGYTF
TRBJ2-1 TRBD2 TRBV7-9 . TGTGCCAGCAGCTTGGGAGGGGCCAGGGTGAATGAGCAGTTCTTC CASSLGGARVNEQFF
TRBJ2-1 . TRBV7-9 . TGTGCCAGCAGCTTCGACGCTAGCTCCTACAATGAGCAGTTCTTC CASSFDASSYNEQFF
TRBJ2-5 . TRBV6-2/TRBV6-3 . TGTGCCAGCAGTTGGAGAGACCAAGAGACCCAGTACTTC CASSWRDQETQYF
TRBJ1-1 . TRBV7-2 many TGTGCCAGCAGCTCCAGGTGGGACACTGAAGCTTTCTTT CASSSRWDTEAFF
TRBJ2-1 . TRBV5-1 few TGCGCCAGCAGCCACGACCGAGCCTACAATGAGCAGTTCTTC CASSHDRAYNEQFF
TRBJ1-2 . TRBV20-1 many TGCAGTGCTAGAAGGACAGACCTTAACTATGGCTACACCTTC CSARRTDLNYGYTF
TRBJ1-2 . TRBV7-2 . TGTGCCAGCAGCTACAACTGGGGGCAGTGGAACTATGGCTACACCTTC CASSYNWGQWNYGYTF